This T cell receptor beta chain was sequenced in a study of blood T cell repertoires in COVID-19. The CDR3 runs to 14 residues. Trimming left V 3 bases short and J 1 base short, with 10 bases between. Germline CDR1 is DFQATT and CDR2 is SNEGSKA (reference sequence). Sequencing used immunoSEQ multiplex PCR; TCRdb keeps in-frame clones, though not all of them. The sample consists of fewer than 200,000 clones, around 89% of them appearing once. The receptor's source is a man aged 35-49 years with active or convalescent COVID-19. J is TRBJ1-5 and V is TRBV20-1, with D possibly TRBD1 on 5 matching bases. Sequenced: peripheral blood. CDR3 region: CSASRRASNQPQHF. The CDR3 DNA reads TGCAGTGCTAGTCGCAGGGCAAGCAATCAGCCCCAGCATTTT.